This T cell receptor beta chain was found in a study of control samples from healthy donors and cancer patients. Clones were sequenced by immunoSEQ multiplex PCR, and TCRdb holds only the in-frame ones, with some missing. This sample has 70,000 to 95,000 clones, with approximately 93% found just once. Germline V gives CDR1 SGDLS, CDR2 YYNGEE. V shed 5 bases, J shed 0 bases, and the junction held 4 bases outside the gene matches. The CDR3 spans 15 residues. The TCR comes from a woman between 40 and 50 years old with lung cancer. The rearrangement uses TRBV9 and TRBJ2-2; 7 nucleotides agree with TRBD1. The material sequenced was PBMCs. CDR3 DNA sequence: TGTGCCAGCAGGGGGACAGCCTCGAACACCGGGGAGCTGTTTTTT. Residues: CASRGTASNTGELFF. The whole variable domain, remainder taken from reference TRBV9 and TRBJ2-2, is DSGVTQTPKHLITATGQRVTLRCSPRSGDLSVYWYQQSLDQGLQFLIQYYNGEERAKGNILERFSAQQFPDLHSELNLSSLELGDSALYFCASRGTASNTGELFFGEGSRLTVL.